This TCR beta chain was recovered during a study of technical replicates of blood from a handful of donors. CDR3 length equals 14 residues. Germline lookup yields CDR1 MNHEY and CDR2 SMNVEV (reference sequence). Trimming cost V 3 bases and J 7 bases, with 12 bases left between them. Some clones are missing from TCRdb's copy, which holds only in-frame ones; the method was immunoSEQ multiplex PCR. The repertoire includes about 90,000 clones, 94% of them detected once, and about 0.26% sits in the top ten. The TCR was taken from a human donor in good health. The chain carries TRBV27 and TRBJ2-2; D remains ambiguous. Input material: T cells isolated from PBMCs. This chain's CDR3 is CASSFLPLRGELFF. CDR3 DNA sequence: TGTGCCAGCAGTTTTCTACCCCTGCGCGGGGAGCTGTTTTTT.